This is a list of T cell receptor beta chains from one sample in a study of graft-versus-host responses after intestinal transplantation. Antigens of these TCRs are unknown. Profiling relied on immunoSEQ multiplex PCR, and the TCRdb table lists in-frame clones only, not all of them. The sample holds approximately 82,000 clones; 91% are singletons and the top ten take about 0.1%. The specimen was unstimulated CD4+ T cells sorted from spleen or lymph node cells, collected before intestinal transplant. Source of these receptors: a human donor who received an intestinal transplant. Each CDR3 is given with its conserved first and last residue. Fields, in order: D gene, V gene, J gene, clone size, CDR3 protein, CDR3 DNA. The D gene is left open where the match is weak. Clone size is shown for a subset of rows, as once, few, many or a class of expanded clone.

NA	TRBV6-6	TRBJ2-5	NA	CASTPAGQETQYF	TGTGCCAGCACCCCGGCAGGGCAAGAGACCCAGTACTTC
TRBD2	TRBV7-2	TRBJ2-7	NA	CASSMTGTGGTRYEQYF	TGTGCCAGCAGTATGACCGGGACCGGGGGGACCAGGTACGAGCAGTACTTC
TRBD2	TRBV2	TRBJ2-2	NA	CASSATSPNTGELFF	TGTGCCAGCAGCGCGACTAGCCCGAACACCGGGGAGCTGTTTTTT
NA	TRBV9	TRBJ1-2	NA	CASSVGGGIVDYGYTF	TGTGCCAGCAGCGTCGGTGGCGGTATTGTAGACTATGGCTACACCTTC
TRBD1	TRBV4-3	TRBJ1-2	NA	CASSQRDRVSGYGYTF	TGCGCCAGCAGCCAACGCGACAGGGTTTCAGGCTATGGCTACACCTTC
NA	TRBV30	TRBJ1-2	NA	CAWSVPPAGFRGYTF	TGTGCCTGGAGTGTACCGCCGGCAGGGTTTCGTGGCTACACCTTC
TRBD1	TRBV11-2	TRBJ1-2	NA	CASSVTGGIFYGYTF	TGTGCCAGCAGTGTCACAGGGGGAATCTTCTATGGCTACACCTTC
NA	TRBV15	TRBJ2-5	NA	CATSRDHFGSGETQYF	TGTGCCACCAGCAGAGATCATTTTGGGAGCGGGGAGACCCAGTACTTC
TRBD1	TRBV5-1	TRBJ2-7	NA	CASSPPGGPHEQYF	TGCGCCAGCAGCCCCCCAGGGGGCCCCCACGAGCAGTACTTC
NA	TRBV7-9	TRBJ1-2	NA	CASSLGPRGGGYTF	TGTGCCAGCAGCTTAGGACCCAGGGGTGGTGGCTACACCTTC
NA	TRBV19	TRBJ1-5	NA	CASSPFNQPQHF	TGTGCCAGTAGTCCCTTCAATCAGCCCCAGCATTTT
TRBD1	TRBV7-9	TRBJ2-7	NA	CASSLGGGSGQATYEQYF	TGTGCCAGCAGCTTAGGTGGAGGGTCGGGACAGGCAACCTACGAGCAGTACTTC
NA	TRBV18	TRBJ2-3	NA	CASSPPEGRTDTQYF	TGTGCCAGCTCACCACCGGAGGGACGCACAGATACGCAGTATTTT
TRBD1	TRBV4-3	TRBJ1-2	NA	CASSRDRGSYGYTF	TGCGCCAGCAGTAGGGACAGGGGGTCCTATGGCTACACCTTC
TRBD1	TRBV10-3	TRBJ1-4	NA	CATTDRGVEKLFF	TGTGCCACCACCGACAGGGGGGTCGAAAAACTGTTTTTT
TRBD1	TRBV4-3	TRBJ1-1	NA	CASSQDSQGAVTEAFF	TGCGCCAGCAGCCAAGATTCACAGGGGGCTGTGACTGAAGCTTTCTTT
NA	TRBV29-1	TRBJ2-1	NA	CSADAVPTGGYEQFF	TGCAGCGCCGATGCCGTGCCTACGGGGGGCTATGAGCAGTTCTTC
NA	TRBV5-1	TRBJ2-7	NA	CASSPGQGTLRAVLRAEYF	NA
NA	TRBV5-5	TRBJ1-6	NA	CASSLGGSVSPLHF	TGTGCCAGCAGCTTGGGAGGGTCAGTATCCCCCCTCCACTTT
TRBD1	TRBV27	TRBJ1-1	NA	CASSLGAGGWSTEAFF	TGTGCCAGCAGTTTAGGGGCAGGGGGCTGGAGCACTGAAGCTTTCTTT
NA	TRBV9	TRBJ1-4	NA	CASSVPRGEGTRFATNEKLFF	TGTGCCAGCAGCGTACCTAGGGGGGAGGGCACAAGGTTTGCAACTAATGAAAAACTGTTTTTT
TRBD2	TRBV27	TRBJ2-3	NA	CASRIAGGPDTQYF	TGTGCCAGCAGAATAGCGGGGGGGCCAGATACGCAGTATTTT
TRBD2	TRBV11-3	TRBJ2-7	NA	CASSLMAGDYNPYEQYF	TGTGCCAGCAGCTTGATGGCTGGGGACTACAACCCCTACGAGCAGTACTTC
TRBD2	TRBV19	TRBJ2-6	NA	CASSMLLAGPSGANVLTF	TGTGCCAGTAGTATGCTCCTAGCGGGACCCTCTGGGGCCAACGTCCTGACTTTC
NA	TRBV5-1	TRBJ1-4	NA	CASSYAQANEKLFF	TGCGCCAGCAGCTACGCCCAGGCTAATGAAAAACTGTTTTTT
NA	TRBV4-3	TRBJ2-7	NA	CASSPTLVPYEQYF	TGCGCCAGCAGCCCCACACTAGTTCCCTACGAGCAGTACTTC
NA	TRBV7-6	TRBJ2-2	NA	CASSSRAVDTGELFF	TGTGCCAGCAGCTCCCGAGCGGTCGACACCGGGGAGCTGTTTTTT
NA	TRBV20-1	TRBJ2-7	NA	CSARDRHEQYF	TGCAGTGCTAGGGACAGACATGAGCAGTACTTC
TRBD1	TRBV29-1	TRBJ2-7	NA	CSVRTGSYEQYF	TGCAGCGTTCGGACAGGTTCCTACGAGCAGTACTTC
TRBD2	TRBV9	TRBJ2-3	NA	CASSVGLAGATDTQYF	TGTGCCAGCAGCGTAGGGCTAGCGGGGGCCACAGATACGCAGTATTTT
NA	TRBV7-8	TRBJ1-3	once	CASSLQRGRSGNTIYF	TGTGCCAGCAGCTTACAAAGGGGAAGATCTGGAAACACCATATATTTT
NA	TRBV19	TRBJ2-7	NA	CASSIERGSYEQYF	TGTGCCAGTAGTATAGAAAGGGGGTCCTACGAGCAGTACTTC
TRBD1	TRBV6-1	TRBJ1-1	NA	CASSVTGQGGTEAFF	TGTGCCAGCAGCGTAACGGGACAGGGAGGGACTGAGGCTTTCTTT
TRBD1	TRBV30	TRBJ1-2	once	CARGFNGGQGAGYTF	TGTGCCAGAGGATTTAACGGGGGACAGGGGGCTGGCTACACCTTC
NA	TRBV4-3	TRBJ1-2	once	CASSPWLGSGYTF	TGCGCCAGCAGCCCCTGGTTGGGGAGTGGCTACACCTTC